The 19 T cell receptor beta chains below come from one sample, sequenced in a study of immune evolution from preneoplasia to lung adenocarcinoma. Measured with immunoSEQ multiplex PCR; TCRdb has only the in-frame clones, and not every one. The sample shows about 6,300 clones, over 60% of them seen only once. Sequenced material: FFPE minimally invasive lung adenocarcinoma tissue. The receptors come from a person aged 60-79 years with lung adenocarcinoma.

For this clone: The final CDR3 position lacks the conserved phenylalanine or tryptophan, pointing to a likely read error. The rearrangement joins TRBV9 to TRBJ1-5, with D perhaps TRBD1 (5 bases). Germline values: CDR1 SGDLS, CDR2 YYNGEE. The ends were cut back, 0 bases at V and 2 bases at J, with 15 bases in the middle. This CDR3 has 17 amino acids. DNA of the CDR3: TGTGCCAGCAGCGTAGAACGGGGCAGGGTTGGCAATCAGCCCCAGCATTCT. It translates to CASSVERGRVGNQPQHS.

This rearrangement joins TRBV19 to TRBJ2-1, with unresolved D. The V gene's germline CDR1 is LNHDA and CDR2 SQIVND (reference sequence). Trimming took off 10 bases at V and 4 bases at J, with 17 bases between the two ends. The CDR3 has 14 residues. This CDR3 is CATARSNPYNEQFF. The CDR3 DNA is TGTGCCACCGCAAGGAGTAACCCTTACAATGAGCAGTTCTTC.

The V and J genes are TRBV7-9 and TRBJ1-2; D ambiguous. Germline CDR1 and CDR2: SEHNR and FQNEAQ (reference sequence). Trimming left V 5 bases short and J 6 bases short, with 19 bases between. This CDR3 spans 15 amino acids. Written as DNA, the CDR3 is TGTGCCAGCAGCCCTCGAGCGTTCGGGGTAAATGGCTACACCTTC. Translation: CASSPRAFGVNGYTF.

This clone appeared a few times. V gene TRBV6-5 combines with J gene TRBJ1-1; 7 bases match TRBD1. CDR1 MNHEY and CDR2 SVGAGI come from the germline V gene. V shed 2 bases and J 7 bases; nucleotides not matched to a gene: 10. The length of the CDR3 is 15 residues. The CDR3 loop is CASSYEYRGAGEAFF. The CDR3 DNA reads TGTGCCAGCAGTTACGAGTACAGGGGTGCAGGTGAAGCTTTCTTT.

The V call is TRBV19, the J call TRBJ1-3, with 8 bases fitting TRBD1. The CDR3 has 17 residues. The trim removed 5 bases at V and 1 base at J, leaving 10 bases unmatched. Germline V gene lookup returns CDR1 LNHDA and CDR2 SQIVND (reference sequence). The CDR3 loop reads CASSLRQGSQSGNTIYF. The CDR3 nucleotides are TGTGCCAGTAGTCTGCGACAGGGGAGTCAGTCTGGAAACACCATATATTTT.

This sequence joins TRBV7-9 and TRBJ2-1; D is possibly TRBD1 or TRBD2 (6 bases each). The CDR3 totals 15 residues. CDR1 and CDR2 (germline): SEHNR, FQNEAQ (reference sequence). Trimming removed 6 bases from V and 6 bases from J, with 18 bases in between. The CDR3 region is CASSPQGGGTNEQFF. CDR3 coding DNA: TGTGCCAGCAGTCCCCAAGGAGGGGGGACCAATGAGCAGTTCTTC.

This clone was detected once. This rearrangement joins TRBV6-1 to TRBJ1-4; 7 bases are shared with TRBD1. The V segment lost 6 bases and the J segment 7 bases; nucleotides outside the gene matches: 8. CDR1 MNHNS and CDR2 SASEGT come from the germline V gene. The CDR3 totals 14 residues. The CDR3 is CASSLRQGIEKLFF. In nucleotides, the CDR3 is TGTGCCAGCAGCTTAAGACAGGGCATTGAAAAACTGTTTTTT.

The rearrangement links TRBV6-5 to TRBJ2-7; 10 nucleotides line up with TRBD1. The V and J ends lost 0 bases and 7 bases, in that order; junction bases with no gene match: 6. Germline V lookup: CDR1 MNHEY, CDR2 SVGAGI. The CDR3 runs to 15 residues. CDR3 DNA sequence: TGTGCCAGCAGTTACTCCGGGACAGGGGCGAGGGAGCAGTACTTC. The encoded protein is CASSYSGTGAREQYF.

The chain is built from TRBV30 and TRBJ2-3; D gene uncertain. Looked up from germline, CDR1 is GTSNPN and CDR2 is SVGIG (reference sequence). V lost 0 bases and J lost 1, with 11 bases in between. This CDR3 contains 15 residues. In DNA, the CDR3 is TGTGCCTGGAGTGTACTTGGCGGTGGCACAGATACGCAGTATTTT. Its translation: CAWSVLGGGTDTQYF. The full variable domain, its missing parts supplied by reference TRBV30 and TRBJ2-3, is SQTIHQWPATLVQPVGSPLSLECTVEGTSNPNLYWYRQAAGRGLQLLFYSVGIGQISSEVPQNLSASRPQDRQFILSSKKLLLSDSGFYLCAWSVLGGGTDTQYFGPGTRLTVL.

Notes on this clone: The same CDR3 can be traced to other DNA sequences in this sample. This rearrangement joins TRBV29-1 to TRBJ2-7, with D tentatively TRBD2 (5 bases). Looked up from germline, CDR1 is SQVTM and CDR2 is ANQGSEA. The CDR3 is made up of 11 amino acids. V shed 4 bases and J shed 7 bases, with 11 bases lying between them. CDR3 loop: CSVGGGKEQYF. The DNA for the CDR3 is TGCAGCGTTGGAGGAGGAAAGGAGCAGTACTTC.

The chain joins TRBV25-1 to TRBJ2-7, with D possibly TRBD1 on 8 matching bases. The CDR3 consists of 13 residues. The V end was cut by 2 bases, the J end by 12 bases, with 17 bases between. Germline V lookup: CDR1 MGHDK, CDR2 SYGVNS. The chain's CDR3 is CASSENRGGFLYF. CDR3 in DNA: TGTGCCAGCAGTGAAAACAGGGGGGGGTTCTTGTACTTC.

The V and J genes are TRBV4-1 and TRBJ2-2; TRBD1 agrees at 7 bases. CDR1 MGHRA and CDR2 YSYEKL come from the germline V gene. Trimming removed 0 bases from V and 4 bases from J; junction bases left unmatched: 5. The CDR3 totals 16 residues. CDR3: CASSQDIDRVTGELFF. DNA for the CDR3: TGCGCCAGCAGCCAAGATATCGACAGGGTCACCGGGGAGCTGTTTTTT.

J is TRBJ2-3 and V is TRBV19; the D gene is possibly TRBD2 (5 bases). The V gene's germline CDR1 is LNHDA and CDR2 SQIVND (reference sequence). V shed 5 bases and J shed 8 bases, with 14 bases lying between them. The CDR3 is made up of 13 amino acids. CDR3 protein: CASSARGAGTQYF. The CDR3 DNA is TGTGCCAGTAGTGCCCGGGGTGCGGGTACGCAGTATTTT.

In this sample, this clone turned up once. This chain links TRBV5-6 with TRBJ1-5; a possible D gene is TRBD1 (5 bases). V was trimmed by 3 bases and J by 0 bases, leaving 13 bases between them. CDR1 is SGHDT and CDR2 is YYEEEE in the germline V gene. CDR3 size: 16 residues. CDR3 protein: CASSSLGGPSNQPQHF. CDR3 bases: TGTGCCAGCAGCTCCTTGGGGGGACCTAGCAATCAGCCCCAGCATTTT. Full variable domain (rest looked up from reference TRBV5-6 and TRBJ1-5): DAGVTQSPTHLIKTRGQQVTLRCSPKSGHDTVSWYQQALGQGPQFIFQYYEEEERQRGNFPDRFSGHQFPNYSSELNVNALLLGDSALYLCASSSLGGPSNQPQHFGDGTRLSIL.

This clone came up a few times. The chain links TRBV7-2 to TRBJ2-7, with TRBD1 identical over 8 bases. Trimming removed 5 bases from V and 6 bases from J; junction bases left unmatched: 12. The germline CDR1 and CDR2 sequences are SGHTA and FQGNSA. CDR3 size: 15 residues. Here the CDR3 reads CASSQGPQGAREQYF. The CDR3 nucleotides read TGTGCCAGCAGCCAGGGGCCCCAGGGGGCGCGCGAGCAGTACTTC.

J is TRBJ2-3 and V is TRBV5-1; D uncertain. V was pared by 0 bases and J by 0 bases, with 23 bases between. The V gene's germline CDR1 is SGHRS and CDR2 YFSETQ. This CDR3 region has 20 residues. The CDR3 here is CASSLEALRALKTSTDTQYF. The CDR3 nucleotides are TGCGCCAGCAGCTTGGAGGCTTTAAGGGCTTTAAAGACTAGCACAGATACGCAGTATTTT.

The V call is TRBV19, the J call TRBJ2-3; a possible D gene is TRBD2 (6 bases). V dropped 7 bases and J dropped 2 bases, with 7 bases sitting between them. Germline CDR1 is LNHDA and CDR2 is SQIVND (reference sequence). This CDR3 comprises 12 residues. DNA for the CDR3: TGTGCCAGTACGGGAGTCACAGATACGCAGTATTTT. Amino acids: CASTGVTDTQYF.

The table lists this clone with a count of one. J is TRBJ1-5 and V is TRBV28; D remains unclear. Looked up from germline, CDR1 is MDHEN and CDR2 is SYDVKM. V was trimmed by 6 bases and J by 4 bases, leaving 13 bases between them. CDR3 length: 14 residues. CDR3 nucleotides: TGTGCCAGCAGGACTTTACACCTTAATCAGCCCCAGCATTTT. It codes for CASRTLHLNQPQHF.

This clone was found once. V usage is TRBV29-1 and J usage is TRBJ2-7; D is uncertain. The V end was cut by 4 bases, the J end by 0 bases, with 10 bases between. This CDR3 contains 13 residues. Germline V gene sequence: CDR1 SQVTM, CDR2 ANQGSEA. The CDR3 bases are TGCAGCGTTGTGGAGCGCCTCTCCTACGAGCAGTACTTC. Protein sequence: CSVVERLSYEQYF.